Described below is a single T cell receptor (beta chain) sequence and its context. This clonotype was seen at least ten times. Its antigen is not yet known. The junction shows a germline mismatch at one end, possibly a read error. Libraries came from 5' RACE. Sequenced on a NextSeq 500. Unique molecular identifiers were attached to individual cDNA molecules in the TCR library protocol so that sequencing error and PCR bias could be corrected. Both TCR alpha and beta chains were sequenced, and tight co-correlation was observed between alpha and beta sequence abundances in each sample. The original methods were these. Decombinator V4 was used to annotate the V gene, J gene and CDR3 of the TCR sequences. TCRs were defined as expanded if a significant change between any two time points was detected under a Poisson model with p below 0.0001. TCR abundances were normalised to the total number of TCRs sequenced per sample and were expressed as counts per million. TRAV1-2 paired with TRAJ12, TRAJ20 or TRAJ33 defined MAIT TCRs, while TRAV10 paired with TRAJ18 defined iNKT TCRs. VDJdb, accessed 1 November 2021, was searched for CMV, EBV and SARS-CoV-2 annotated TCRs, excluding TCRs annotated for multiple antigens. The public reads were quality trimmed at Q25 with fastp and then assembled into clones with MiXCR by TCRdb, keeping productive beta chains. Each CDR3 protein gets just one entry, which takes the most common genes and DNA from the rows behind it. TCRdb's processing, not the authors', yielded these V and J calls. The sample records under 30,000 distinct CDR3 sequences, around 6% of which are singletons. The ten largest clones take up over 20% of the sample.

Per the germline V gene (reference sequence), SSHAT is the CDR1 and FNYEAQ is the CDR2. The CDR3 has 14 amino acids, counting the end cysteine and phenylalanine. Of all the DNA, just the CDR3 is kept, 42 bases in frame from base 1. The sample originates from a study of early T cells in non-severe SARS-CoV-2 infection (dated by TCRdb to about 2021). At the level of the whole study: Because TCR sequencing relied on bulk RNA taken from unsorted whole blood, pairing of alpha and beta chains was not possible. Here is what the overall study found, with its caveats: VDJdb matching was skewed toward anti-spike CD8 responses and likely underestimated virus-specific expansions by missing private and CD4 specificities.

This was a case-control study nested in a cohort of healthcare workers in London, UK, who had nasopharyngeal swab PCR tests and blood samples taken every week. Healthcare workers were recruited during the week of the UK lockdown, between 23 and 31 March 2020, and followed weekly for up to roughly 15 weeks. The rearrangement combines TRBV7-7 with TRBJ2-1; TRBD1 is a weak D gene call, 6 bases matching. The TCR originated in an adult who was a healthcare worker with PCR-confirmed SARS-CoV-2 infection or an uninfected control (not recorded which). The sequencing input was whole blood. The DNA reads TGTGCTAGCAGCTACCTGGGGGCGAACAATGAGCAGTTCTTC. Protein translation: CASSYLGANNEQFF.